The present TCR beta chain was sequenced within a study of vaccination and CD4 T cells after COVID-19. For the study at large: According to the study, participants were given two doses of BNT162b2 or mRNA-1273 vaccine. The post-COVID sampling time was a median about 100 days after diagnosis, ranging from 35 to 161. Overall study findings and caveats: The rise in median SARS-CoV-2-reactive clonotypes, from approximately 21 to 40, was not significant.

Comment on this clonotype: As yet, its antigen is unknown.

The treatment denotes: roughly 11-day PBMC culture with coronavirus spike peptide pools or control peptides (ViraFEST assay). IL-2 at 8.5 to 10 IU/ml and peptide pools at approximately 10 ug/ml were added to PBMCs cultured at 1.5 million to 2 million per well. Cultured CD4+ T cell DNA underwent sequencing with the Oncomine TCR Beta short-read assay. TCRdb re-called the PCR reads through MiXCR, storing one row per CDR3 protein. Among under 20,000 distinct CDR3 sequences, about 57% were seen once, and the ten largest hold about 12%. CDR3 length: 16 amino acids. The V and J ends lost 0 bases and 3 bases, in that order; junction bases with no gene match: 5. Germline loops: CDR1 SGHNT, CDR2 YENEEA.

The sample comprised CD4+ T cells from blood, cultured in vitro. This sequence joins TRBV11-3 and TRBJ2-5; 9 positions match TRBD2. The receptor comes from a human donor who had recovered from COVID-19. The CDR3 protein is CASSLDSQRGEETQYF. The CDR3 DNA is TGTGCCAGCAGCTTAGATTCTCAGCGGGGGGAAGAGACCCAGTACTTC.